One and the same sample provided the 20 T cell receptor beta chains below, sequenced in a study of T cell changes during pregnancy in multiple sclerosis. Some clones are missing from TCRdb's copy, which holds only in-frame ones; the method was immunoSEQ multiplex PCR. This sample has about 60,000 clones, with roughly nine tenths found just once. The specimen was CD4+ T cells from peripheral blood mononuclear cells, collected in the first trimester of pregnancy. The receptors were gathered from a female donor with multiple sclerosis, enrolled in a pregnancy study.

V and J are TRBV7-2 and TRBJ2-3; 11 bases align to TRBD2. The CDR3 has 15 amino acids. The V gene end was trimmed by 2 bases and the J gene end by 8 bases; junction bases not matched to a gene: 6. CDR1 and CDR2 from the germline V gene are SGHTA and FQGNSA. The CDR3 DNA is TGTGCCAGCAGCTTACCAACTAGCGGGGGCGGTACGCAGTATTTT. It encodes CASSLPTSGGGTQYF.

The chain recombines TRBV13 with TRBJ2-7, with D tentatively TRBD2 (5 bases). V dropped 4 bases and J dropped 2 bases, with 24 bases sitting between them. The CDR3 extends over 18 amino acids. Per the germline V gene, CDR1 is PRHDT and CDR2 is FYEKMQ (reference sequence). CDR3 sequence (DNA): TGTGCCAGCAGCTCTAATGGGGTCGCGGGCCCGGTGACCTACGAGCAGTACTTC. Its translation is CASSSNGVAGPVTYEQYF. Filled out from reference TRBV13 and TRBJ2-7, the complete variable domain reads AAGVIQSPRHLIKEKRETATLKCYPIPRHDTVYWYQQGPGQDPQFLISFYEKMQSDKGSIPDRFSAQQFSDYHSELNMSSLELGDSALYFCASSSNGVAGPVTYEQYFGPGTRLTVT.

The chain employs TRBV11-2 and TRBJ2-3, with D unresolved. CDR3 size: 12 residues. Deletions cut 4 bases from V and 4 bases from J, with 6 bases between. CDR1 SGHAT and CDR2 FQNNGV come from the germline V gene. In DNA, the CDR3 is TGTGCCAGCAGCTCCTCCGCAGATACGCAGTATTTT. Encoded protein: CASSSSADTQYF.

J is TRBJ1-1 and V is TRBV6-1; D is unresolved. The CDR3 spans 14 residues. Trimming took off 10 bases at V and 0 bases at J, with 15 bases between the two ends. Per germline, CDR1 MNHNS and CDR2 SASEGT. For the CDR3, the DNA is TGTGCCATTTGCCGGGATCCTATGAACACTGAAGCTTTCTTT. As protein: CAICRDPMNTEAFF.

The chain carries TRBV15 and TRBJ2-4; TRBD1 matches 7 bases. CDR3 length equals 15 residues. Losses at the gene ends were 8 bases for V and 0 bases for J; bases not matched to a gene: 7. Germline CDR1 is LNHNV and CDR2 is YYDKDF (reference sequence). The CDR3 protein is CATLDRARAKNIQYF. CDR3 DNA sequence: TGTGCCACCCTTGACAGGGCGAGAGCCAAAAACATTCAGTACTTC. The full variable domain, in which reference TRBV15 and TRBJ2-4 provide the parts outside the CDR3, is DAMVIQNPRYQVTQFGKPVTLSCSQTLNHNVMYWYQQKSSQAPKLLFHYYDKDFNNEADTPDNFQSRRPNTSFCFLDIRSPGLGDTAMYLCATLDRARAKNIQYFGAGTRLSVL.

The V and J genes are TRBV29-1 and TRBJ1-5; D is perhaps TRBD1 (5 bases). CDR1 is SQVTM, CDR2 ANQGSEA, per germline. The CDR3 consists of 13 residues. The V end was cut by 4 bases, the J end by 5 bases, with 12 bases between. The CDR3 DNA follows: TGCAGCGTTGGCGGTCGGGGGGATCAGCCCCAGCATTTT. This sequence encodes CSVGGRGDQPQHF.

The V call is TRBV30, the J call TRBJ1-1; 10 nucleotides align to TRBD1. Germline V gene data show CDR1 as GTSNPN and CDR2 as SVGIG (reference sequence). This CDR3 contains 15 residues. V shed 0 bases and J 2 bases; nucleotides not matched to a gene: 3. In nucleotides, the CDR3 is TGTGCCTGGAGTGTGGACAGGGGGGAAAACACTGAAGCTTTCTTT. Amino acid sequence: CAWSVDRGENTEAFF. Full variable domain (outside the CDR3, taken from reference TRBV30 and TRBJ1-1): SQTIHQWPATLVQPVGSPLSLECTVEGTSNPNLYWYRQAAGRGLQLLFYSVGIGQISSEVPQNLSASRPQDRQFILSSKKLLLSDSGFYLCAWSVDRGENTEAFFGQGTRLTVV.

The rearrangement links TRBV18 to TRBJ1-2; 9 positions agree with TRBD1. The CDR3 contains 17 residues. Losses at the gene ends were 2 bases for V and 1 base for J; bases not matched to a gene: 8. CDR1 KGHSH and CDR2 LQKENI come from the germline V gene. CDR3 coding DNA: TGTGCCAGCTCACCAGTGAGGGACAGGGCCTATAACTATGGCTACACCTTC. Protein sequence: CASSPVRDRAYNYGYTF.

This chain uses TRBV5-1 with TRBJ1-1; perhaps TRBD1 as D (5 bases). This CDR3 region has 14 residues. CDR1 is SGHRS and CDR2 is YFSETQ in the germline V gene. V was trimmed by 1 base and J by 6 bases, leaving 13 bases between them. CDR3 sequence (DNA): TGCGCCAGCAGCTTGACACAGGTTGGATCTGAAGCTTTCTTT. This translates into CASSLTQVGSEAFF.

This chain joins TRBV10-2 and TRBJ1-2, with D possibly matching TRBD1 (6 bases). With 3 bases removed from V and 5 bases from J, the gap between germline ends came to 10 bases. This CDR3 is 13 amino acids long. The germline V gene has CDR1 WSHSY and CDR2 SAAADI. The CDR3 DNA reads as TGCGCCAGCAGTGAAACAGGGTTGTATGGCTACACCTTC. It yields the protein CASSETGLYGYTF.

This CDR3 is CASSLGGGEAFF. Written as DNA, the CDR3 is TGTGCCAGCAGCCTCGGCGGGGGTGAAGCTTTCTTT. V is TRBV7-3 and J is TRBJ1-1, with a weak D call TRBD1 (5 bases). The CDR3 runs 12 residues. Germline loops: CDR1 SGHTA, CDR2 FQGTGA. V shed 5 bases and J shed 7 bases, with 11 bases lying between them.

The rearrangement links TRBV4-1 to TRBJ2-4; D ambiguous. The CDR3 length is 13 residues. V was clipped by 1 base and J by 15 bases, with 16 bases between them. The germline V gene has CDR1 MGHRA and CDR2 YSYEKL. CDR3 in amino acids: CASSQGRLNVPYF. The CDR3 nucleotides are TGCGCCAGCAGCCAAGGGAGACTCAACGTCCCGTACTTC.

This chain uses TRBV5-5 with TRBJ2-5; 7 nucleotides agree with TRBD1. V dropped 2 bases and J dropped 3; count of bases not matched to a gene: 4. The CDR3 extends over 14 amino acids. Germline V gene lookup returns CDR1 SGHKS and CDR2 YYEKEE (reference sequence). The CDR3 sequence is CASSFSGGKETQYF. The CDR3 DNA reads TGTGCCAGCAGCTTTTCAGGGGGTAAAGAGACCCAGTACTTC.

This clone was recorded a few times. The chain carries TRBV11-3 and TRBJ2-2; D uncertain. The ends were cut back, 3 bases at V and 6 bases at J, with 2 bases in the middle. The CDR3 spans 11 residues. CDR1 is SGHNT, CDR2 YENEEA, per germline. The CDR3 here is CASSFAGELFF. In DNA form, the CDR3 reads TGTGCCAGCAGCTTCGCCGGGGAGCTGTTTTTT.

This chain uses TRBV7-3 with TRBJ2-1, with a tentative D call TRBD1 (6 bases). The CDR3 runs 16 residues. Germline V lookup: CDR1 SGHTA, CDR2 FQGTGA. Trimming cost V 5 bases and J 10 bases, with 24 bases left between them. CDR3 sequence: CASSPPGRGSSGEQFF. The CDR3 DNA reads TGTGCCAGCAGCCCCCCGGGCAGGGGATCTAGTGGGGAGCAGTTCTTC.

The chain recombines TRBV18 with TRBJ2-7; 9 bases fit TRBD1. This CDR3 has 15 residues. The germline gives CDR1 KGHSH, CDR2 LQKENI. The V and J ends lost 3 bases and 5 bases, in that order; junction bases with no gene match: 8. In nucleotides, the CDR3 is TGTGCCAGCTCACCTGCGGGACAGGGTCGCAACGAGCAGTACTTC. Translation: CASSPAGQGRNEQYF.

DNA of the CDR3: TGTGCCAGCAGTGATCGGGATAGCAATCAGCCCCAGCATTTT. The encoded protein is CASSDRDSNQPQHF. V usage is TRBV6-1 and J usage is TRBJ1-5; D is undetermined. The germline gives CDR1 MNHNS, CDR2 SASEGT. Trimming left V 3 bases short and J 0 bases short, with 6 bases between. The CDR3 length is 14 residues.

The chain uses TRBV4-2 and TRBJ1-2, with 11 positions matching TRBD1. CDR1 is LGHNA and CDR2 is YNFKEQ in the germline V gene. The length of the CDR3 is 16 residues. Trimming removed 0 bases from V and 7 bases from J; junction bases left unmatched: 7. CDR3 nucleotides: TGTGCCAGCAGCCAAGATGGGGGCGGACAGGGGGCTGGCTACACCTTC. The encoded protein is CASSQDGGGQGAGYTF.

CDR3 sequence: CASSLSGPGTGRTGELFF. Here the CDR3 DNA reads TGTGCCAGCAGCTTGTCGGGACCGGGGACAGGGAGAACCGGGGAGCTGTTTTTT. This chain joins TRBV7-2 and TRBJ2-2, with 9 bases lining up with TRBD1. V shed 3 bases and J 5 bases; nucleotides not matched to a gene: 13. Per the germline V gene, CDR1 is SGHTA and CDR2 is FQGNSA. This CDR3 comprises 18 residues.

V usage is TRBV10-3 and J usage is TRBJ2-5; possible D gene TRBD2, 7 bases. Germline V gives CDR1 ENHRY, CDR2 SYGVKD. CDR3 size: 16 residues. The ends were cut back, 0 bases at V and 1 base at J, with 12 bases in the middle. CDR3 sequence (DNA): TGTGCCATCAGTGAGTCGGGAGGGGGTCCCCAAGAGACCCAGTACTTC. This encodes CAISESGGGPQETQYF.